Presented here are 24 T cell receptor beta chains from one specimen sequenced in a study of blood T cell repertoires in COVID-19. Assay used: immunoSEQ multiplex PCR; TCRdb lists only in-frame clones, some missing. The sample yields about 310,000 clones, approximately 90% seen once. The sequencing input was PBMCs or T cells enriched from blood (not recorded which). The receptor set was obtained from a woman aged 40 to 50 who had recovered from COVID-19.

The chain is built from TRBV19 and TRBJ2-2, with 10 positions matching TRBD2. V shed 5 bases and J 2 bases; nucleotides not matched to a gene: 8. Looked up from germline, CDR1 is LNHDA and CDR2 is SQIVND (reference sequence). This CDR3 is 17 amino acids long. The CDR3 sequence is CASSGWTSGENTGELFF. The CDR3 nucleotides read TGTGCCAGTAGTGGGTGGACTAGCGGAGAAAACACCGGGGAGCTGTTTTTT.

V and J are TRBV30 and TRBJ1-3, with unresolved D. The germline V gene encodes CDR1 GTSNPN and CDR2 SVGIG (reference sequence). Trimming left V 0 bases short and J 3 bases short, with 3 bases between. This CDR3 region has 12 residues. The CDR3 region has the DNA TGTGCCTGGAGTGTACTTGGAAACACCATATATTTT. Translation: CAWSVLGNTIYF. The whole variable domain, filled in from reference TRBV30 and TRBJ1-3, reads SQTIHQWPATLVQPVGSPLSLECTVEGTSNPNLYWYRQAAGRGLQLLFYSVGIGQISSEVPQNLSASRPQDRQFILSSKKLLLSDSGFYLCAWSVLGNTIYFGEGSWLTVV.

This rearrangement joins TRBV11-2 to TRBJ1-5; D remains unclear. The V and J ends lost 0 bases and 6 bases respectively, with 12 bases between them. There are 15 residues in the CDR3. From germline, CDR1 is SGHAT and CDR2 FQNNGV. CDR3 sequence: CASSLDPRPGQPQHF. The CDR3 DNA reads TGTGCCAGCAGCTTAGATCCTCGCCCGGGTCAGCCCCAGCATTTT.

This clone was seen only once. V is TRBV3-1 (or the pseudogene TRBV3-2) and J is TRBJ2-1; TRBD2 matches at 8 bases. Per germline, CDR1 LGHDT and CDR2 YNNKEL (reference sequence). This CDR3 has 17 residues. After removal of 0 bases from V and 3 bases from J, the junction contained 7 bases not matched to a gene. The CDR3 DNA sequence: TGTGCCAGCAGCCAAGATAGGTCTAGCGGGTTCTACAATGAGCAGTTCTTC. It is translated as CASSQDRSSGFYNEQFF.

The chain combines TRBV7-3 with TRBJ2-2; D possibly corresponds to TRBD2 (5 bases). Germline loops: CDR1 SGHTA, CDR2 FQGTGA. The germline V and J ends were trimmed by 4 bases and 6 bases, with 12 bases remaining between them. The CDR3 is 14 residues long. CDR3 residues: CASSSGLLPGELFF. DNA for the CDR3: TGTGCCAGCAGCTCCGGACTCCTACCCGGGGAGCTGTTTTTT.

The chain uses TRBV27 and TRBJ1-2; 7 bases map to TRBD1. Looked up from germline, CDR1 is MNHEY and CDR2 is SMNVEV (reference sequence). The CDR3 loop spans 14 amino acids. J lost 8 bases, V lost 3 bases, and 9 bases had no gene match. The CDR3 DNA is TGTGCCAGCAGTTTTCTGACAGGGAGAGACGGCTACACCTTC. Translated: CASSFLTGRDGYTF.

V and J are TRBV11-2 and TRBJ1-2, with D hard to call. The CDR3 has 15 residues. Germline values: CDR1 SGHAT, CDR2 FQNNGV. Trimming shortened V by 2 bases and J by 2 bases, and 12 bases separated the two germline ends. The CDR3 DNA is TGTGCCAGCAGCTTACGACCAGGATGGAACTATGGCTACACCTTC. As protein: CASSLRPGWNYGYTF. Full variable domain (outside the CDR3, taken from reference TRBV11-2 and TRBJ1-2): EAGVAQSPRYKIIEKRQSVAFWCNPISGHATLYWYQQILGQGPKLLIQFQNNGVVDDSQLPKDRFSAERLKGVDSTLKIQPAKLEDSAVYLCASSLRPGWNYGYTFGSGTRLTVV.

V gene TRBV3-1 (or the pseudogene TRBV3-2) combines with J gene TRBJ1-1; perhaps TRBD1 as D (6 bases). The CDR3 length is 17 residues. Germline-derived CDR1 and CDR2 are LGHDT and YNNKEL (reference sequence). Trimming removed 1 base at V and 0 bases at J, with 15 bases between. The DNA for the CDR3 is TGTGCCAGCAGCCAAGCGGTTGGACAGATCTTGAACACTGAAGCTTTCTTT. As protein: CASSQAVGQILNTEAFF.

This chain joins TRBV25-1 and TRBJ1-4; TRBD1 is a possible D gene (5 bases). V shed 2 bases and J shed 14 bases, with 12 bases lying between them. The CDR3 totals 12 residues. The germline V gene has CDR1 MGHDK and CDR2 SYGVNS. The CDR3 sequence is CASSELQGSLFF. In nucleotides, the CDR3 is TGTGCCAGCAGTGAACTCCAGGGAAGTCTGTTTTTT.

This chain joins TRBV7-2 and TRBJ2-3; the match to TRBD2 covers 11 bases. Germline trimming cut 8 bases from V and 3 bases from J; bases unmatched to any gene: 4. CDR3 size: 14 residues. The germline V gene has CDR1 SGHTA and CDR2 FQGNSA. CDR3 nucleotides: TGTGCCAGCCTAGCGGGGGGTGGGACAGATACGCAGTATTTT. Translation: CASLAGGGTDTQYF.

J is TRBJ2-7 and V is TRBV15; 7 nucleotides match TRBD2. CDR1 and CDR2 (germline): LNHNV, YYDKDF (reference sequence). The CDR3 covers 14 residues. V lost 5 bases and J lost 5; bases outside the gene matches: 9. The CDR3 loop is CATSLRTSSHEQYF. CDR3 nucleotides: TGTGCCACCAGCCTACGGACTAGTTCCCACGAGCAGTACTTC. Complete variable domain (other parts from reference TRBV15 and TRBJ2-7): DAMVIQNPRYQVTQFGKPVTLSCSQTLNHNVMYWYQQKSSQAPKLLFHYYDKDFNNEADTPDNFQSRRPNTSFCFLDIRSPGLGDTAMYLCATSLRTSSHEQYFGPGTRLTVT.

The J gene is TRBJ1-2, the V gene TRBV19; 8 nucleotides match TRBD1. This CDR3 contains 15 residues. The V and J ends lost 3 bases and 3 bases, in that order; junction bases with no gene match: 6. The germline V gene has CDR1 LNHDA and CDR2 SQIVND (reference sequence). For the CDR3, the DNA is TGTGCCAGTAGTATCCACCCGGGACAGGACTATGGCTACACCTTC. Translating gives CASSIHPGQDYGYTF. The whole variable domain, filled in from reference TRBV19 and TRBJ1-2, reads DGGITQSPKYLFRKEGQNVTLSCEQNLNHDAMYWYRQDPGQGLRLIYYSQIVNDFQKGDIAEGYSVSREKKESFPLTVTSAQKNPTAFYLCASSIHPGQDYGYTFGSGTRLTVV.

The CDR3 protein is CASSSQGGQGALSLPYEQYF. CDR3 in DNA: TGTGCCAGCAGCTCTCAGGGGGGACAGGGGGCGCTTAGTCTCCCCTACGAGCAGTACTTC. The V and J genes are TRBV3-1 (or the pseudogene TRBV3-2) and TRBJ2-7, with 12 bases that match TRBD1. Looked up from germline, CDR1 is LGHDT and CDR2 is YNNKEL (reference sequence). Trimming removed 5 bases from V and 2 bases from J; junction bases left unmatched: 19. This CDR3 has 20 residues.

The chain employs TRBV7-3 and TRBJ2-2, with 7 bases identical to TRBD1. The V and J ends lost 2 bases and 0 bases, in that order; junction bases with no gene match: 6. There are 17 residues in the CDR3. Germline V gene sequence: CDR1 SGHTA, CDR2 FQGTGA. The CDR3 loop is CASSLQGQLANTGELFF. The CDR3 bases are TGTGCCAGCAGCTTACAGGGACAGCTTGCGAACACCGGGGAGCTGTTTTTT.

The chain couples TRBV9 to TRBJ1-5; the match to TRBD1 covers 9 bases. The CDR3 totals 14 residues. The ends lost 3 bases at V and 4 bases at J; junction bases unmatched: 2. CDR1 and CDR2 (germline): SGDLS, YYNGEE. CDR3 in DNA: TGTGCCAGCAGCGAGGACAGGGGAAATCAGCCCCAGCATTTT. Translating gives CASSEDRGNQPQHF.

The V call is TRBV12-3 or TRBV12-4, the J call TRBJ1-1; D remains unclear. This CDR3 region has 13 residues. V lost 6 bases to trimming and J lost 3 bases, with 11 bases between them. CDR3 protein: CASRLLADTEAFF. CDR3 nucleotides: TGTGCCAGCAGACTACTTGCGGACACTGAAGCTTTCTTT.

V usage is TRBV5-4 and J usage is TRBJ2-3; possibly TRBD1 for D (7 bases). The V and J ends lost 1 base and 6 bases respectively, with 15 bases between them. Germline CDR1 is SGHNT and CDR2 is YYREEE (reference sequence). The CDR3 is made up of 15 amino acids. The CDR3 bases are TGTGCCAGCAGCTTGTTGGCAGGGGGGAAGGATACGCAGTATTTT. Encoded protein: CASSLLAGGKDTQYF.

The V and J genes are TRBV10-3 and TRBJ1-4; D possibly corresponds to TRBD1 (5 bases). V lost 4 bases and J lost 3, with 9 bases in between. The V gene's germline CDR1 is ENHRY and CDR2 SYGVKD. This CDR3 comprises 14 residues. The DNA of the CDR3 is TGTGCCATCAGTGCGGGGGGACCTAATGAAAAACTGTTTTTT. Translating it yields CAISAGGPNEKLFF.

The chain links TRBV28 to TRBJ1-5; D is uncertain. Germline V lookup: CDR1 MDHEN, CDR2 SYDVKM. Trimming pared 6 bases from V and 5 bases from J, leaving 14 bases between. The CDR3 runs 14 residues. CDR3 sequence reads: CASSPGGGDQPQHF. The CDR3 nucleotides read TGTGCCAGCAGCCCAGGAGGTGGGGATCAGCCCCAGCATTTT.

The chain is built from TRBV7-9 and TRBJ2-2, with a tentative D call TRBD1 (6 bases). Germline values: CDR1 SEHNR, CDR2 FQNEAQ (reference sequence). The CDR3 contains 14 residues. V was trimmed by 5 bases and J by 1 base, leaving 8 bases between them. The CDR3 DNA reads TGTGCCAGCAGCCCGGACAGGAACACCGGGGAGCTGTTTTTT. Its translation: CASSPDRNTGELFF.

CDR3 DNA sequence: TGTGCCAGCAGTCCGAGACCGGGGCCCCTCCACTTT. Translation gives CASSPRPGPLHF. This rearrangement joins TRBV27 to TRBJ1-6, with D unclear. The CDR3 consists of 12 residues. V was trimmed by 5 bases and J by 13 bases, leaving 12 bases between them. Germline V gene data show CDR1 as MNHEY and CDR2 as SMNVEV (reference sequence).

The chain recombines TRBV3-1 (or the pseudogene TRBV3-2) with TRBJ2-3; the D gene is possibly TRBD1 (5 bases). The V and J ends lost 0 bases and 4 bases respectively, with 11 bases between them. CDR1 is LGHDT and CDR2 is YNNKEL in the germline V gene (reference sequence). The CDR3 contains 15 residues. DNA of the CDR3: TGTGCCAGCAGCCAAGATCTGCCCAGGGCAGATACGCAGTATTTT. Its protein is CASSQDLPRADTQYF.

The chain employs TRBV27 and TRBJ1-2; 12 nucleotides match TRBD1. From germline, CDR1 is MNHEY and CDR2 SMNVEV (reference sequence). The CDR3 consists of 15 residues. V lost 5 bases to trimming and J lost 13 bases; unmatched junction nucleotides: 14. CDR3 residues: CASSPPAGTGGGFTF. The DNA of the CDR3 is TGTGCCAGCAGTCCCCCCGCCGGGACAGGGGGCGGGTTCACCTTC.

This chain links TRBV11-2 with TRBJ2-7; the match to TRBD2 covers 7 bases. Trimming removed 5 bases from V and 1 base from J; junction bases left unmatched: 5. The germline V gene has CDR1 SGHAT and CDR2 FQNNGV. The CDR3 is made up of 14 amino acids. DNA of the CDR3: TGTGCCAGCAGCCCGGGGGGAAGTTCCTACGAGCAGTACTTC. Amino acid sequence: CASSPGGSSYEQYF. Using reference TRBV11-2 and TRBJ2-7 for the parts outside the CDR3, the full variable domain is EAGVAQSPRYKIIEKRQSVAFWCNPISGHATLYWYQQILGQGPKLLIQFQNNGVVDDSQLPKDRFSAERLKGVDSTLKIQPAKLEDSAVYLCASSPGGSSYEQYFGPGTRLTVT.